This note documents a single T cell receptor beta chain sequence. As healthy controls, the study included blood donors who had a median age of approximately 50 years (range about 20-75) and were 55% female. The J segment lost 8 bases and the V segment lost 3 bases, leaving 7 bases of the junction unmatched. The length of the CDR3 is 15 residues. Germline loops: CDR1 SGDLS, CDR2 YYNGEE. TCRdb's copy holds only in-frame clones and misses some; the assay was immunoSEQ multiplex PCR. The table has about 19,000 clones, roughly four fifths seen once. The sample belongs to a study of somatic mutations in cytotoxic T cells in rheumatoid arthritis.

V usage is TRBV9 and J usage is TRBJ2-1, with 11 bases fitting TRBD2. This sequence was found in a woman between 50 and 59 years old in good health. Sequenced material: CD8+ T cells sorted from blood. CDR3 loop: CASSAPGLAVDEQFF. The CDR3, as DNA: TGTGCCAGCAGCGCACCGGGACTAGCGGTCGATGAGCAGTTCTTC.